The next 12 T cell receptor beta chains were all read from a single sample in a study of T cell repertoires in ileal Crohn's disease. The time point is: inflamed ileum from the surgical specimen. Clones were sequenced by immunoSEQ multiplex PCR, and TCRdb holds only the in-frame ones, with some missing. The sample consists of around 3,000 clones, around 79% of them appearing once. The sample comprised ileal tissue. The receptors come from an adult with Crohn's disease.

This clone is large (0.1 to 1%). This chain links TRBV23-1 with TRBJ2-7; D could derive from TRBD1 or TRBD2 (5 bases each). TRBV23-1 is an open reading frame, and its role is uncertain. V was trimmed by 5 bases and J by 2 bases, leaving 13 bases between them. This CDR3 is 14 amino acids long. The CDR3 coding sequence is TGCGCCAGCAGTTTCAGGGAGTCCCCCTACGAGCAGTACTTC. Translated, it gives CASSFRESPYEQYF.

The genes are TRBV11-2 and TRBJ2-3; D is possibly TRBD1 or TRBD2 (5 bases each). Germline V gene sequence: CDR1 SGHAT, CDR2 FQNNGV. Trimming removed 7 bases from V and 2 bases from J, with 10 bases in between. CDR3 length: 13 residues. The CDR3 nucleotides read TGTGCCAGCAACCGGGACCACACAGATACGCAGTATTTT. Residues: CASNRDHTDTQYF. Full variable domain (outside the CDR3, taken from reference TRBV11-2 and TRBJ2-3): EAGVAQSPRYKIIEKRQSVAFWCNPISGHATLYWYQQILGQGPKLLIQFQNNGVVDDSQLPKDRFSAERLKGVDSTLKIQPAKLEDSAVYLCASNRDHTDTQYFGPGTRLTVL.

The chain recombines TRBV27 with TRBJ2-1, with 8 bases fitting TRBD1. CDR1 and CDR2 (germline): MNHEY, SMNVEV (reference sequence). The V and J ends lost 4 bases and 3 bases, in that order; junction bases with no gene match: 11. CDR3 length equals 17 residues. The CDR3 reads CASSSPFAGGLYNEQFF. The CDR3 DNA is TGTGCCAGCAGTTCCCCCTTTGCAGGGGGCCTCTACAATGAGCAGTTCTTC.

This chain links TRBV29-1 with TRBJ1-4; 10 bases line up with TRBD1. Trimming at V came to 4 bases and at J to 8 bases, leaving 7 bases not matched to a gene. CDR1 is SQVTM and CDR2 is ANQGSEA in the germline V gene. This CDR3 has 14 amino acids. The CDR3 here is CSVADRGRGEKLFF. Written as DNA, the CDR3 is TGCAGCGTTGCGGACAGGGGGAGAGGGGAAAAACTGTTTTTT.

This clone has only one observation. V gene TRBV29-1 combines with J gene TRBJ2-7; D may be TRBD2 (6 bases). Trimming left V 4 bases short and J 2 bases short, with 18 bases between. The germline gives CDR1 SQVTM, CDR2 ANQGSEA. This CDR3 region has 15 residues. CDR3 sequence reads: CSVVDSGSATYEQYF. Written as DNA, the CDR3 is TGCAGCGTTGTTGACAGCGGGTCCGCAACCTACGAGCAGTACTTC.

About this clone itself: Other DNA sequences in the sample encode the same CDR3. The J gene is TRBJ2-7, the V gene TRBV9; TRBD1 is a possible D gene (5 bases). The CDR3 is made up of 14 amino acids. Trimming pared 2 bases from V and 2 bases from J, leaving 11 bases between. Germline V lookup: CDR1 SGDLS, CDR2 YYNGEE. The CDR3 loop reads CASSVTDSPYEQYF. As DNA, the CDR3 is TGTGCCAGCAGCGTGACTGACAGTCCCTACGAGCAGTACTTC.

The V call is TRBV7-2, the J call TRBJ2-1; TRBD2 agrees at 12 bases. CDR3 size: 19 residues. V lost 5 bases and J lost 6; bases outside the gene matches: 17. In germline, CDR1 is SGHTA, CDR2 FQGNSA. CDR3 region: CASSPGTGLAGKGPNEQFF. Written as DNA, the CDR3 is TGTGCCAGCAGCCCAGGGACGGGACTAGCGGGCAAAGGGCCCAATGAGCAGTTCTTC.

The chain couples TRBV7-6 to TRBJ2-7; tentatively, D is TRBD1 (5 bases). Per germline, CDR1 SGHVS and CDR2 FNYEAQ. CDR3 length equals 14 residues. Trimming removed 5 bases at V and 3 bases at J, with 14 bases between. DNA for the CDR3: TGTGCCAGCAGCCCCCGATCCCAGGGCTACGAGCAGTACTTC. It specifies CASSPRSQGYEQYF.

The V and J genes are TRBV7-7 and TRBJ2-7; TRBD2 matches 13 bases. This CDR3 spans 15 amino acids. V shed 5 bases and J 6 bases; nucleotides not matched to a gene: 7. CDR1 is SSHAT, CDR2 FNYEAQ, per germline (reference sequence). The CDR3 DNA reads as TGTGCCAGCAGCATGTCCGGGACTAGCGGGACCGAGCAGTACTTC. Its translation is CASSMSGTSGTEQYF.

The chain carries TRBV27 and TRBJ1-1; D not resolved. The CDR3 spans 13 residues. Germline V lookup: CDR1 MNHEY, CDR2 SMNVEV (reference sequence). Trimming removed 0 bases from V and 6 bases from J, with 8 bases in between. This CDR3 reads CASSLSGESEAFF. DNA of the CDR3: TGTGCCAGCAGTTTATCGGGAGAATCTGAAGCTTTCTTT.

This clone was detected only a few times. V and J are TRBV18 and TRBJ1-2; D gene ambiguous. This CDR3 contains 15 residues. Germline V CDR1 and CDR2: KGHSH, LQKENI. Trimming took off 3 bases at V and 3 bases at J, with 14 bases between the two ends. The CDR3 reads CASSPASRADYGYTF. DNA of the CDR3: TGTGCCAGCTCACCGGCCAGCCGGGCGGACTATGGCTACACCTTC.

The rearrangement joins TRBV1 to TRBJ1-5. TRBV1 is tagged as a pseudogene. CDR3 length: 16 amino acids. CDR3 nucleotides: TGCACCAGCAGCCGTTCGGAGGGGCCCCGGGATCAGCCCCAGCATTTT. Encoded protein: CTSSRSEGPRDQPQHF.